The 18 T cell receptor beta chains below were found in one sample sequenced in a study of cytomegalovirus exposure and HLA in healthy donors. The PCR contained 60 Vbeta and 13 Jbeta primers. Libraries were prepared by immunoSEQ multiplex PCR; TCRdb keeps only in-frame clonotypes and omits some of them. The top ten hold roughly 1.3% of the sample, which has roughly 180,000 clones, roughly 9.5% seen once. Sequencing was done on a sample of PBMCs. The receptor set was obtained from a woman aged 25 to 39 in good health and CMV-seropositive.

This clone was picked up a small number of times. CDR3 bases: TGTGCCAGCAGCCGGACAGGAAGACAAGAGACCCAGTACTTC. It is translated as CASSRTGRQETQYF. The chain links TRBV14 to TRBJ2-5, with TRBD1 matching 7 bases. The germline gives CDR1 SGHDN, CDR2 FVKESK. With V trimmed by 4 bases and J by 2 bases, 4 bases remained unmatched. CDR3 size: 14 residues.

This clone was found a few times. CDR3 loop: CSAREGGKLFF. DNA of the CDR3: TGCAGTGCTAGAGAAGGAGGTAAACTGTTTTTT. The V and J genes are TRBV20-1 and TRBJ1-4; D is uncertain. V was cut by 0 bases and J by 11 bases, with 7 bases left in between. Germline CDR1 DFQATT, CDR2 SNEGSKA (reference sequence). This CDR3 has 11 residues.

The sample holds many counts of this clone. This sequence joins TRBV5-4 and TRBJ2-7; D not certain. Germline V gene data show CDR1 as SGHNT and CDR2 as YYREEE (reference sequence). This CDR3 region has 15 residues. V lost 0 bases, J lost 2 bases, and 12 bases lay in between. CDR3 DNA sequence: TGTGCCAGCAGCTTGGGCTGGGCCAGGCCCTACGAGCAGTACTTC. It yields the protein CASSLGWARPYEQYF.

This chain connects TRBV6-5 to TRBJ1-2; D is possibly TRBD1 (5 bases). The CDR3 is 15 residues long. The ends were cut back, 6 bases at V and 1 base at J, with 15 bases in the middle. CDR1 and CDR2 from the germline V gene are MNHEY and SVGAGI. The CDR3 DNA reads as TGTGCCAGCAGCAAGAAGCGGGACGGTAACTATGGCTACACCTTC. This codes for CASSKKRDGNYGYTF.

The V gene is TRBV1, the J gene TRBJ2-7; the table's D call TRBD2 went unverified against the DNA. TRBV1 is a known pseudogene. The CDR3 is made up of 14 amino acids. CDR3 DNA: TGCACCAGCAGCTGGAGGGTGGAGACCTACGAGCAGTACTTC. It yields the protein CTSSWRVETYEQYF.

The chain carries TRBV2 and TRBJ1-2, with unresolved D. This CDR3 contains 12 residues. Germline assignment: CDR1 SNHLY and CDR2 FYNNEI. The V end was cut by 10 bases, the J end by 4 bases, with 13 bases between. CDR3 amino acids: CATGEYLYGYTF. CDR3 nucleotides: TGTGCCACCGGGGAATATCTCTATGGCTACACCTTC.

This chain joins TRBV6-1 and TRBJ2-7; TRBD2 matches 12 bases. Germline assignment: CDR1 MNHNS and CDR2 SASEGT. Losses at the gene ends were 2 bases for V and 7 bases for J; bases not matched to a gene: 6. This CDR3 has 15 amino acids. The chain's CDR3 is CASSEWGTSGREQYF. The CDR3 nucleotides are TGTGCCAGCAGTGAATGGGGGACTAGCGGGCGGGAGCAGTACTTC.

This clone was found a few times. The rearrangement joins TRBV25-1 to TRBJ2-1; D may be TRBD1 (6 bases). With 5 bases removed from V and 7 bases from J, the gap between germline ends came to 18 bases. The CDR3 is 15 residues long. Per the germline V gene, CDR1 is MGHDK and CDR2 is SYGVNS. The CDR3 loop reads CASSHGTQPPNEQFF. The DNA for the CDR3 is TGTGCCAGCAGTCACGGGACACAACCTCCTAATGAGCAGTTCTTC.

This clone was counted only a few times. This chain joins TRBV11-2 and TRBJ1-4; the D gene is possibly TRBD1 (5 bases). The CDR3 spans 15 residues. CDR1 SGHAT and CDR2 FQNNGV come from the germline V gene. V was trimmed by 2 bases and J by 6 bases, leaving 13 bases between them. This CDR3 reads CASSLQSGVYEKLFF. The CDR3 DNA reads as TGTGCCAGCAGCTTACAGTCGGGGGTCTATGAAAAACTGTTTTTT.

The gene calls are TRBV5-1 and TRBJ2-7; TRBD1 agrees at 7 bases. This CDR3 region has 16 residues. CDR1 is SGHRS, CDR2 YFSETQ, per germline. The ends lost 0 bases at V and 7 bases at J; junction bases unmatched: 13. CDR3 sequence reads: CASSLAVGGFLQEQYF. CDR3 in DNA: TGCGCCAGCAGCTTGGCTGTAGGGGGCTTTCTACAAGAGCAGTACTTC.

This clone came up a few times. The chain carries TRBV29-1 and TRBJ2-3, with TRBD2 matching over 7 bases. With V trimmed by 4 bases and J by 6 bases, 10 bases remained unmatched. The CDR3 is 14 residues long. The germline V gene has CDR1 SQVTM and CDR2 ANQGSEA. CDR3 DNA sequence: TGCAGCGTTGGAACTAGCGACGCGGGGGATACGCAGTATTTT. Translated, it gives CSVGTSDAGDTQYF.

This clone occurred a few times. The chain recombines TRBV5-6 with TRBJ1-1; TRBD1 aligns across 9 bases. Germline V lookup: CDR1 SGHDT, CDR2 YYEEEE. The CDR3 spans 16 residues. The ends lost 3 bases at V and 1 base at J; junction bases unmatched: 7. CDR3: CASSYRTGVRNTEAFF. The DNA of the CDR3 is TGTGCCAGCAGCTACCGGACAGGGGTAAGGAACACTGAAGCTTTCTTT.

This clone has just a few counts. One end of the junction varies from germline; a read error may be responsible. CDR3 DNA sequence: TGCAGCGTTGATAGGAGTGGGACAACGATCTTC. It specifies CSVDRSGTTIF. The J gene is TRBJ2-7, the V gene TRBV29-1, with D possibly matching TRBD1 (6 bases). CDR1 SQVTM and CDR2 ANQGSEA come from the germline V gene. This CDR3 has 11 amino acids.

This clone was counted between two and nine times. The chain is built from TRBV9 and TRBJ2-5, with TRBD1 matching over 9 bases. The ends lost 3 bases at V and 4 bases at J; junction bases unmatched: 13. The CDR3 length is 17 residues. CDR1 is SGDLS and CDR2 is YYNGEE in the germline V gene. CDR3 amino acids: CASSASGGTGSGETQYF. For the CDR3, the DNA is TGTGCCAGCAGCGCCAGCGGAGGGACAGGGAGTGGAGAGACCCAGTACTTC.

This clone appeared a few times. V is TRBV5-1 and J is TRBJ1-1; D perhaps matches TRBD1 (6 bases). The CDR3 is 15 amino acids. CDR1 is SGHRS, CDR2 YFSETQ, per germline. V shed 3 bases and J shed 4 bases, with 16 bases lying between them. The CDR3: CASSSEGVWITEAFF. The CDR3 nucleotides read TGCGCCAGCAGCTCTGAGGGGGTATGGATCACTGAAGCTTTCTTT. The full variable domain, its missing parts supplied by reference TRBV5-1 and TRBJ1-1, is KAGVTQTPRYLIKTRGQQVTLSCSPISGHRSVSWYQQTPGQGLQFLFEYFSETQRNKGNFPGRFSGRQFSNSRSEMNVSTLELGDSALYLCASSSEGVWITEAFFGQGTRLTVV.

The chain joins TRBV2 to TRBJ1-2; 9 bases align to TRBD1. The V gene end was trimmed by 5 bases and the J gene end by 3 bases; junction bases not matched to a gene: 7. Per germline, CDR1 SNHLY and CDR2 FYNNEI. The length of the CDR3 is 15 residues. The CDR3 spells CASSTTGGADYGYTF. The CDR3, as DNA: TGTGCCAGCAGTACCACAGGGGGCGCCGACTATGGCTACACCTTC. Together with reference TRBV2 and TRBJ1-2, the CDR3 gives the full variable domain: EPEVTQTPSHQVTQMGQEVILRCVPISNHLYFYWYRQILGQKVEFLVSFYNNEISEKSEIFDDQFSVERPDGSNFTLKIRSTKLEDSAMYFCASSTTGGADYGYTFGSGTRLTVV.

This clone came up a few times. In DNA, the CDR3 is TGCGCCAGCAGCTCACCCCCAGCGCGTGCCTCTAACGAGCAGTACTTC. Its protein is CASSSPPARASNEQYF. The chain links TRBV5-1 to TRBJ2-7, with D unclear. With 3 bases removed from V and 5 bases from J, the gap between germline ends came to 21 bases. Germline-derived CDR1 and CDR2 are SGHRS and YFSETQ. The CDR3 spans 16 residues.

In its sample, this clone was seen a few times. The chain uses TRBV7-9 and TRBJ2-4; TRBD1 is a possible D gene (6 bases). V was pared by 5 bases and J by 4 bases, with 12 bases between. Germline V lookup: CDR1 SEHNR, CDR2 FQNEAQ (reference sequence). The length of the CDR3 is 14 residues. The CDR3 loop reads CASSSGQPKNIQYF. CDR3 sequence (DNA): TGTGCCAGCAGCAGCGGACAGCCGAAAAACATTCAGTACTTC.